The 25 T cell receptor beta chains reported below all come from one sample, sequenced in a study of shared clonotypes between healthy human individuals. Clones were sequenced by immunoSEQ multiplex PCR, and TCRdb holds only the in-frame ones, with some missing. The sample lists 2 million to 2.5 million clones; about nine tenths were seen once. The sequenced sample consisted of naive CD4+ T cells from PBMCs. Indicated subset: CD45RA+ positively selected. These receptor sequences come from a man aged 18 to 29 in good health. Some clones in this sample may be carry-over from other donors' samples.

The chain links TRBV28 to TRBJ1-1; 7 positions match TRBD1. The CDR3 consists of 16 residues. Looked up from germline, CDR1 is MDHEN and CDR2 is SYDVKM. The V gene end was trimmed by 5 bases and the J gene end by 5 bases; junction bases not matched to a gene: 14. The CDR3 region has the DNA TGTGCCAGCAGTCTCAGGGGGGGAAGTGTGGGTACTGAAGCTTTCTTT. As protein: CASSLRGGSVGTEAFF.

In this sample, this clone turned up once. The chain employs TRBV2 and TRBJ1-1; D gene ambiguous. V lost 2 bases and J lost 5, with 12 bases in between. CDR3 size: 14 residues. Germline CDR1 reads SNHLY; CDR2 reads FYNNEI. CDR3: CASSEYSRLTEAFF. The CDR3 DNA is TGTGCCAGCAGTGAATATTCAAGGTTAACTGAAGCTTTCTTT.

The chain combines TRBV7-2 with TRBJ2-3, with 10 bases identical to TRBD2. The trim removed 3 bases at V and 6 bases at J, leaving 3 bases unmatched. The CDR3 runs to 14 residues. Germline loops: CDR1 SGHTA, CDR2 FQGNSA. CDR3 bases: TGTGCCAGCAGCTTCGGACTAGCGGCCGATACGCAGTATTTT. Protein sequence: CASSFGLAADTQYF.

The genes are TRBV2 and TRBJ2-4; weak D call: TRBD1 (6 bases). Germline CDR1 reads SNHLY; CDR2 reads FYNNEI. The CDR3 consists of 21 residues. V lost 8 bases and J lost 0, with 32 bases in between. The CDR3 loop reads CASRGPLGQLDWDLAKNIQYF. The CDR3 DNA is TGTGCCAGCCGAGGACCCTTAGGACAGTTAGACTGGGATTTAGCCAAAAACATTCAGTACTTC. Full variable domain (remainder filled in from reference TRBV2 and TRBJ2-4): EPEVTQTPSHQVTQMGQEVILRCVPISNHLYFYWYRQILGQKVEFLVSFYNNEISEKSEIFDDQFSVERPDGSNFTLKIRSTKLEDSAMYFCASRGPLGQLDWDLAKNIQYFGAGTRLSVL.

The CDR3 spells CASSPLGVRQDTQYF. The CDR3 nucleotides read TGTGCCAGCAGCCCGCTGGGGGTCCGACAGGATACGCAGTATTTT. The chain links TRBV2 to TRBJ2-3; TRBD1 or TRBD2 may be the D gene (5 bases each). The germline V gene encodes CDR1 SNHLY and CDR2 FYNNEI. V was trimmed by 6 bases and J by 6 bases, leaving 19 bases between them. This CDR3 is 15 amino acids long.

CDR3 bases: TGTGCCAGCAGCTTAGAGGCAGGGCACTACGAGCAGTACTTC. This gives the protein CASSLEAGHYEQYF. The chain has TRBV7-3 and TRBJ2-7; D might be TRBD1 (5 bases). V lost 2 bases and J 3 bases, leaving 11 bases between the germline ends. There are 14 residues in the CDR3. CDR1 is SGHTA and CDR2 is FQGTGA in the germline V gene.

This chain joins TRBV5-8 and TRBJ2-4; maybe TRBD1 (5 bases). The V gene lost 3 bases and the J gene lost 0 bases, with 13 bases spanning the gap. Germline CDR1 reads SGHTS; CDR2 reads YDEGEE. The CDR3 runs 16 residues. The DNA of the CDR3 is TGTGCCAGCAGCTGGGAACAGGCACTAGCCAAAAACATTCAGTACTTC. As protein: CASSWEQALAKNIQYF.

This clone was picked up one time. Distinct nucleotide sequences in the sample also encode this CDR3. This rearrangement joins TRBV9 to TRBJ2-7; possibly TRBD1 or TRBD2 for D (6 bases each). Germline CDR1 and CDR2: SGDLS and YYNGEE. CDR3 length equals 14 residues. V was clipped by 0 bases and J by 0 bases, with 7 bases between them. CDR3 region: CASSVAGASYEQYF. The CDR3 nucleotides read TGTGCCAGCAGCGTAGCGGGGGCCTCCTACGAGCAGTACTTC.

The chain joins TRBV11-2 to TRBJ2-7; 12 bases align to TRBD2. After removal of 5 bases from V and 6 bases from J, the junction contained 14 bases not matched to a gene. Germline loops: CDR1 SGHAT, CDR2 FQNNGV. The CDR3 spans 17 residues. CDR3 DNA: TGTGCCAGCAGCCCAATACGAACGGGACTAGCGGGTTTCGAGCAGTACTTC. Protein product: CASSPIRTGLAGFEQYF.

The rearrangement uses TRBV6-1 and TRBJ2-3, with a possible D match to TRBD2 (6 bases). The CDR3 runs to 14 residues. Looked up from germline, CDR1 is MNHNS and CDR2 is SASEGT. Trimming cost V 5 bases and J 1 base, with 10 bases left between them. Here the CDR3 DNA reads TGTGCCAGCAGTCAGTCGGGAGGCACAGATACGCAGTATTTT. Translation: CASSQSGGTDTQYF.

This chain links TRBV19 with TRBJ2-5, with D perhaps matching TRBD1 or TRBD2 (5 bases each). Trimming removed 5 bases from V and 5 bases from J, with 9 bases in between. Germline V lookup: CDR1 LNHDA, CDR2 SQIVND (reference sequence). This CDR3 has 12 amino acids. The CDR3 DNA is TGTGCCAGTAGTCCCTGGGGGGAGACCCAGTACTTC. It yields the protein CASSPWGETQYF.

This clone has only a few counts. V gene TRBV27 combines with J gene TRBJ1-4; D uncertain. Trimming removed 1 base from V and 7 bases from J, with 4 bases in between. Germline loops: CDR1 MNHEY, CDR2 SMNVEV (reference sequence). The CDR3 runs to 12 residues. This CDR3 reads CASSLWGEKLFF. CDR3 DNA sequence: TGTGCCAGCAGTTTATGGGGTGAAAAACTGTTTTTT.

For this clone: Other DNA sequences from this sample encode an identical CDR3 as well. The chain uses TRBV5-1 and TRBJ2-3; no reliable D call. V shed 0 bases and J shed 0 bases, with 11 bases lying between them. This CDR3 has 16 residues. Germline CDR1 is SGHRS and CDR2 is YFSETQ. CDR3: CASSLALGLSTDTQYF. The DNA of the CDR3 is TGCGCCAGCAGCTTGGCTCTGGGCCTTAGCACAGATACGCAGTATTTT.

With regard to this clone: The sample holds other DNA sequences that translate to the same CDR3. The chain links TRBV7-2 to TRBJ2-1; D is unclear. Germline assignment: CDR1 SGHTA and CDR2 FQGNSA. V gave up 1 base and J gave up 10 bases, with 8 bases separating them. CDR3 length: 12 residues. The CDR3 sequence is CASSLVGGEQFF. CDR3 DNA: TGTGCCAGCAGCTTAGTGGGCGGAGAGCAGTTCTTC.

V usage is TRBV27 and J usage is TRBJ2-7, with 9 bases lining up with TRBD1. CDR3 length: 14 residues. Unmatched junction bases numbered 5, after V lost 6 bases and J lost 2 bases. Germline values: CDR1 MNHEY, CDR2 SMNVEV (reference sequence). The CDR3 is CASRPGQGTYEQYF. The CDR3 bases are TGTGCCAGCAGACCGGGACAGGGAACCTACGAGCAGTACTTC.

The rearrangement uses TRBV27 and TRBJ2-4, with 8 bases fitting TRBD1. With 3 bases clipped from V and 15 bases from J, the junction kept 10 bases outside the gene matches. Germline V gene lookup returns CDR1 MNHEY and CDR2 SMNVEV (reference sequence). This CDR3 is built from 13 residues. CDR3: CASSFRQGSNWYF. CDR3 DNA sequence: TGTGCCAGCAGTTTCCGACAGGGGAGCAATTGGTACTTC.

In this sample, this clone turned up once. J is TRBJ2-1 and V is TRBV4-1; TRBD2 is a possible D gene (6 bases). CDR1 and CDR2 (germline): MGHRA, YSYEKL. The germline V and J ends were trimmed by 1 base and 10 bases, with 20 bases remaining between them. The CDR3 spans 16 residues. The CDR3 sequence is CASSQVRGLGVAEQFF. In DNA, the CDR3 is TGCGCCAGCAGCCAAGTAAGGGGACTGGGGGTAGCGGAGCAGTTCTTC.

The gene calls are TRBV29-1 and TRBJ1-1, with D possibly being TRBD1 (6 bases). The V and J ends lost 3 bases and 0 bases respectively, with 17 bases between them. This CDR3 has 16 residues. Per the germline V gene, CDR1 is SQVTM and CDR2 is ANQGSEA. This chain's CDR3 is CSVDLWGAHMNTEAFF. The CDR3 bases are TGCAGCGTTGATTTATGGGGGGCGCATATGAACACTGAAGCTTTCTTT.

V gene TRBV6-5 combines with J gene TRBJ1-2; the D gene is possibly TRBD1 (6 bases). This CDR3 has 14 amino acids. Germline-derived CDR1 and CDR2 are MNHEY and SVGAGI. The V end was cut by 2 bases, the J end by 4 bases, with 11 bases between. The DNA for the CDR3 is TGTGCCAGCAGTTACGGGGGGCTCGCCTATGGCTACACCTTC. It codes for CASSYGGLAYGYTF.

V usage is TRBV5-1 and J usage is TRBJ2-5; TRBD1 matches at 9 bases. The CDR3 is 16 residues long. Losses at the gene ends were 1 base for V and 5 bases for J; bases not matched to a gene: 9. Looked up from germline, CDR1 is SGHRS and CDR2 is YFSETQ. The CDR3 DNA is TGCGCCAGCAGCTTGACGGGGACAGGGCAGGGGGAGACCCAGTACTTC. Translating it yields CASSLTGTGQGETQYF.

The genes are TRBV29-1 and TRBJ2-7; 10 positions match TRBD2. The CDR3 is 15 amino acids. In germline, CDR1 is SQVTM, CDR2 ANQGSEA. Trimming cost V 7 bases and J 0 bases; bases outside gene matches: 9. The CDR3 DNA reads TGCAGCGCTGGACTAGCGGATTTCTACTCCTACGAGCAGTACTTC. It codes for CSAGLADFYSYEQYF.

This chain links TRBV12-5 with TRBJ2-1; 10 bases agree with TRBD2. Trimming cost V 0 bases and J 6 bases; bases outside gene matches: 8. The CDR3 consists of 17 residues. Germline V gene sequence: CDR1 LGHNT, CDR2 FRNRAP. The CDR3 here is CASGLVLGTSVPNEQFF. CDR3 bases: TGTGCTAGTGGTTTGGTTCTCGGGACTAGCGTGCCCAATGAGCAGTTCTTC.

V and J are TRBV19 and TRBJ2-7, with 7 bases that match TRBD1. The CDR3 consists of 15 residues. Trimming cost V 5 bases and J 3 bases; bases outside gene matches: 10. The germline V gene has CDR1 LNHDA and CDR2 SQIVND (reference sequence). Here the CDR3 DNA reads TGTGCCAGTAGTTCCCTCGAGGGACAGATCTACGAGCAGTACTTC. Translating gives CASSSLEGQIYEQYF.

This clone was recorded only once. The genes are TRBV7-2 and TRBJ1-6; D unclear. The CDR3 spans 14 residues. V gave up 5 bases and J gave up 3 bases, with 8 bases separating them. Germline lookup yields CDR1 SGHTA and CDR2 FQGNSA. CDR3 DNA: TGTGCCAGCAGCGCAAGGGACTATAATTCACCCCTCCACTTT. It yields the protein CASSARDYNSPLHF.

The rearrangement uses TRBV15 and TRBJ2-7; the D is unclear. The CDR3 runs to 17 residues. Looked up from germline, CDR1 is LNHNV and CDR2 is YYDKDF (reference sequence). V was shortened by 3 bases and J by 1 base, with 19 bases between the two germline ends. CDR3 amino acids: CATSSRASGGISYEQYF. The CDR3 DNA is TGTGCCACCAGCAGTCGGGCCTCTGGTGGGATTTCCTACGAGCAGTACTTC.